The 6 T cell receptor beta chains in this list originate from one sample, sequenced in a study of blood T cell repertoires in COVID-19. Libraries were prepared by immunoSEQ multiplex PCR; TCRdb keeps only in-frame clonotypes and omits some of them. This table holds over 150,000 clones, 91% found once. Sequencing input: peripheral blood. These receptors were collected from a man in his fifties with acute or convalescent COVID-19.

The chain combines TRBV29-1 with TRBJ1-5; 7 bases map to TRBD1. This CDR3 is built from 16 residues. V was pared by 4 bases and J by 5 bases, with 14 bases of the junction left unmatched. Germline V gene lookup returns CDR1 SQVTM and CDR2 ANQGSEA. The CDR3 is CSVVHLRQGPDQPQHF. In DNA form, the CDR3 reads TGCAGCGTTGTTCACCTTAGACAGGGTCCTGATCAGCCCCAGCATTTT.

The J gene is TRBJ1-4, the V gene TRBV7-2; the D gene is possibly TRBD1 (6 bases). The CDR3 extends over 15 amino acids. CDR1 SGHTA and CDR2 FQGNSA come from the germline V gene. With 5 bases removed from V and 2 bases from J, the gap between germline ends came to 12 bases. CDR3 protein: CASSTSGVTNEKLFF. In nucleotides, the CDR3 is TGTGCCAGCAGCACATCAGGGGTTACTAATGAAAAACTGTTTTTT.

The chain uses TRBV5-6 and TRBJ1-2; D uncertain. Germline V CDR1 and CDR2: SGHDT, YYEEEE. The CDR3 is 12 amino acids. Trimming shortened V by 3 bases and J by 2 bases, and 5 bases separated the two germline ends. DNA for the CDR3: TGTGCCAGCAGCTCCAGGAACTATGGCTACACCTTC. As protein: CASSSRNYGYTF.

V and J are TRBV28 and TRBJ1-1; D might be TRBD1 (5 bases). Trimming removed 8 bases at V and 5 bases at J, with 6 bases between. CDR1 MDHEN and CDR2 SYDVKM come from the germline V gene. There are 10 residues in the CDR3. CDR3 bases: TGTGCCAGCCGACAGACTGAAGCTTTCTTT. Translated, it gives CASRQTEAFF. Variable domain in full (rest from reference TRBV28 and TRBJ1-1): DVKVTQSSRYLVKRTGEKVFLECVQDMDHENMFWYRQDPGLGLRLIYFSYDVKMKEKGDIPEGYSVSREKKERFSLILESASTNQTSMYLCASRQTEAFFGQGTRLTVV.

The chain links TRBV7-2 to TRBJ2-7; D not resolved. Germline lookup yields CDR1 SGHTA and CDR2 FQGNSA. The CDR3 has 13 amino acids. V lost 3 bases and J 3 bases, leaving 9 bases between the germline ends. The CDR3 loop is CASSLAGNYEQYV. The DNA of the CDR3 is TGTGCCAGCAGCTTGGCAGGTAACTACGAGCAGTACGTC.

Only a few counts were recorded for this clone. This sequence joins TRBV9 and TRBJ2-1; D is ambiguous. The CDR3 has 11 amino acids. V was clipped by 4 bases and J by 5 bases, with 4 bases between them. CDR1 and CDR2 from the germline V gene are SGDLS and YYNGEE. The CDR3 DNA is TGTGCCAGCAGCCAGGACAATGAGCAGTTCTTC. Protein sequence: CASSQDNEQFF.